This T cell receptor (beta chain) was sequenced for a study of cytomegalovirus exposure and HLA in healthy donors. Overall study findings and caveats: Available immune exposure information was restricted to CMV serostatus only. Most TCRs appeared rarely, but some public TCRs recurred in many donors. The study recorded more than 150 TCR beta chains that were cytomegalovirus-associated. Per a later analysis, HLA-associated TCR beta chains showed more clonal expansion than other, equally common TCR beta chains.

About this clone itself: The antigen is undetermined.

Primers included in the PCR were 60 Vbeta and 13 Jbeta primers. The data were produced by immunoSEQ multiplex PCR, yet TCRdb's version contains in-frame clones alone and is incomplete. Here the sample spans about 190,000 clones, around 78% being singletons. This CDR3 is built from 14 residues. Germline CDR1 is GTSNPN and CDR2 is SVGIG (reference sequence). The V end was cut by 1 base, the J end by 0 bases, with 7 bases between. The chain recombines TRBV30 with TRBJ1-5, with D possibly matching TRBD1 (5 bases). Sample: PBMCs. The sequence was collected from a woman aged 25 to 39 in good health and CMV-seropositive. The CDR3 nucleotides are TGTGCCTGGAGTGAAGGGGATAGCAATCAGCCCCAGCATTTT. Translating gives CAWSEGDSNQPQHF.